These 30 T cell receptor beta chains came from one sample sequenced in a study of shared clonotypes between healthy human individuals. Method: immunoSEQ multiplex PCR; TCRdb's copy keeps in-frame clones and lacks some. The profile shows over 2,000,000 clones, approximately 92% of them singletons. Naive CD8 cells, CD45RO-negative and positively selected for CCR7, excluded terminally differentiated effector memory CD45RA+ cells. Sequences were obtained from naive CD8+ T cells from PBMCs. Receptors were obtained from a man between 18 and 35 years old in good health. Some clones in this sample may be carry-over from other donors' samples.

CDR3 in amino acids: CASSSRTASYEQYF. DNA for the CDR3: TGCGCCAGCAGCTCGCGGACAGCTTCCTACGAGCAGTACTTC. J is TRBJ2-7 and V is TRBV5-1; D is perhaps TRBD1 (6 bases). Germline loops: CDR1 SGHRS, CDR2 YFSETQ. V was shortened by 3 bases and J by 1 base, with 11 bases between the two germline ends. CDR3 length: 14 amino acids.

V and J are TRBV4-3 and TRBJ1-4, with D perhaps matching TRBD1 (5 bases). This CDR3 is 13 amino acids long. V was pared by 8 bases and J by 8 bases, with 15 bases between. Germline V CDR1 and CDR2: LGHNA, YSLEER. The CDR3 DNA sequence: TGCGCCAGCCGTTTAAGGGGTGACGAAAAACTGTTTTTT. Its translation is CASRLRGDEKLFF.

This chain uses TRBV7-9 with TRBJ2-5; D unresolved. V was trimmed by 4 bases and J by 0 bases, leaving 12 bases between them. This CDR3 has 15 residues. Germline CDR1 reads SEHNR; CDR2 reads FQNEAQ (reference sequence). CDR3 residues: CASSSPGTDQETQYF. As DNA, the CDR3 is TGTGCCAGCAGCTCCCCGGGCACGGACCAAGAGACCCAGTACTTC. Together with reference TRBV7-9 and TRBJ2-5, the CDR3 gives the full variable domain: DTGVSQNPRHKITKRGQNVTFRCDPISEHNRLYWYRQTLGQGPEFLTYFQNEAQLEKSRLLSDRFSAERPKGSFSTLEIQRTEQGDSAMYLCASSSPGTDQETQYFGPGTRLLVL.

V is TRBV12-5 and J is TRBJ1-1; perhaps TRBD1 as D (5 bases). Trimming stripped 2 bases from V and 4 bases from J, with 8 bases between. Germline V gene sequence: CDR1 LGHNT, CDR2 FRNRAP. This CDR3 is built from 13 residues. Here the CDR3 reads CASGLYGGTEAFF. As DNA, the CDR3 is TGTGCTAGTGGTTTGTACGGGGGCACTGAAGCTTTCTTT.

The chain carries TRBV1 and TRBJ2-3; TRBD2, the table's D call, lacks a check against the DNA. TRBV1 is described as a pseudogene. The CDR3 length is 15 residues. In DNA, the CDR3 is TGCACCAGCAGCCGAACGGAGCACAGCACAGATACGCAGTATTTT. Translated, it gives CTSSRTEHSTDTQYF.

This chain uses TRBV28 with TRBJ1-5, with no clear D. V shed 5 bases and J shed 6 bases, with 11 bases lying between them. Germline V gives CDR1 MDHEN, CDR2 SYDVKM. The CDR3 is 13 residues long. CDR3: CASSLARIQPQHF. The CDR3 nucleotides are TGTGCCAGCAGTCTAGCAAGGATTCAGCCCCAGCATTTT.

This clone was seen once. The chain links TRBV5-1 to TRBJ2-7; TRBD2 aligns across 8 bases. This CDR3 is built from 14 residues. The J segment lost 0 bases and the V segment lost 2 bases, leaving 1 base of the junction unmatched. Germline CDR1 reads SGHRS; CDR2 reads YFSETQ. CDR3 sequence: CASSFGGDSYEQYF. The CDR3 DNA reads TGCGCCAGCAGCTTCGGGGGGGACTCCTACGAGCAGTACTTC. Filled out from reference TRBV5-1 and TRBJ2-7, the complete variable domain reads KAGVTQTPRYLIKTRGQQVTLSCSPISGHRSVSWYQQTPGQGLQFLFEYFSETQRNKGNFPGRFSGRQFSNSRSEMNVSTLELGDSALYLCASSFGGDSYEQYFGPGTRLTVT.

The chain is built from TRBV6-4 and TRBJ2-2; TRBD1 agrees at 8 bases. Germline trimming cut 6 bases from V and 0 bases from J; bases unmatched to any gene: 0. Germline V lookup: CDR1 MRHNA, CDR2 SNTAGT. This CDR3 is built from 14 residues. This CDR3 is CASRQGANTGELFF. DNA of the CDR3: TGTGCCAGCAGACAGGGGGCGAACACCGGGGAGCTGTTTTTT.

The rearrangement links TRBV6-6 to TRBJ1-5; 10 bases match TRBD1. The CDR3 is 15 residues long. Germline V CDR1 and CDR2: MNHNY, SVGAGI (reference sequence). The V and J ends lost 1 base and 6 bases, in that order; junction bases with no gene match: 3. CDR3 coding DNA: TGTGCCAGCAGTTACTTAGGGACAGGGGTTCAGCCCCAGCATTTT. Translating gives CASSYLGTGVQPQHF.

CDR3 coding DNA: TGTGCCAGCAGTTTCTCCGGGGCCACTGAAGCTTTCTTT. It specifies CASSFSGATEAFF. The chain couples TRBV27 to TRBJ1-1, with a possible D match to TRBD1 (5 bases). Germline V lookup: CDR1 MNHEY, CDR2 SMNVEV (reference sequence). The CDR3 totals 13 residues. Trimming removed 3 bases from V and 4 bases from J, with 9 bases in between.

The chain joins TRBV6-5 to TRBJ1-2; D uncertain. The ends were cut back, 6 bases at V and 3 bases at J, with 17 bases in the middle. The germline gives CDR1 MNHEY, CDR2 SVGAGI. The CDR3 extends over 15 amino acids. The CDR3 reads CASSLGKWADYGYTF. CDR3 coding DNA: TGTGCCAGCAGCCTAGGGAAGTGGGCCGACTATGGCTACACCTTC.

The chain combines TRBV28 with TRBJ1-2; the D gene is possibly TRBD1 (5 bases). Germline CDR1 is MDHEN and CDR2 is SYDVKM. The CDR3 is 15 amino acids. With 4 bases removed from V and 0 bases from J, the gap between germline ends came to 12 bases. The CDR3 DNA reads TGTGCCAGCAGTTCCGACAGTGAGGCTAACTATGGCTACACCTTC. Residues: CASSSDSEANYGYTF.

The chain links TRBV27 to TRBJ2-3; D is uncertain. V dropped 7 bases and J dropped 2 bases, with 10 bases sitting between them. CDR1 is MNHEY, CDR2 SMNVEV, per germline (reference sequence). The CDR3 has 13 residues. DNA for the CDR3: TGTGCCAGCAAGGGTCAGCTCACAGATACGCAGTATTTT. Its protein is CASKGQLTDTQYF.

The chain carries TRBV21-1 and TRBJ1-5; the listed D gene, TRBD1, was not tested against the DNA. TRBV21-1 is a known pseudogene. The CDR3 totals 14 residues. The CDR3 coding sequence is TGTGCCAGCAGCAAACGACAGGTTCATCAGCCCCAGCATTTT. Translating it yields CASSKRQVHQPQHF.

With respect to this clone: In the same sample, other DNA sequences code for this CDR3. The rearrangement uses TRBV7-3 and TRBJ2-5, with D tentatively TRBD1 (5 bases). Germline CDR1 reads SGHTA; CDR2 reads FQGTGA. The CDR3 is made up of 13 amino acids. Trimming took 2 bases from V and 1 from J, leaving 5 bases between them. The CDR3 nucleotides read TGTGCCAGCAGCTTAGACAGCCAAGAGACCCAGTACTTC. Amino acid sequence: CASSLDSQETQYF.

This chain joins TRBV6-6 and TRBJ2-1; D unresolved. Germline values: CDR1 MNHNY, CDR2 SVGAGI (reference sequence). This CDR3 has 13 residues. Trimming took off 2 bases at V and 5 bases at J, with 7 bases between the two ends. The CDR3 sequence is CASSYPDHNEQFF. The CDR3 DNA follows: TGTGCCAGCAGTTACCCGGACCACAATGAGCAGTTCTTC.

The chain is built from TRBV6-1 and TRBJ2-7; D might be TRBD1 or TRBD2, each matching 6 bases. Trimming left V 2 bases short and J 0 bases short, with 17 bases between. Germline CDR1 is MNHNS and CDR2 is SASEGT. The CDR3 length is 17 residues. DNA of the CDR3: TGTGCCAGCAGTGAACTGGCGCTGGAGGGGGGCTCCTACGAGCAGTACTTC. Protein product: CASSELALEGGSYEQYF.

This chain uses TRBV7-9 with TRBJ2-1, with D tentatively TRBD1 (6 bases). The CDR3 extends over 16 amino acids. Germline V lookup: CDR1 SEHNR, CDR2 FQNEAQ (reference sequence). V shed 3 bases and J shed 6 bases, with 18 bases lying between them. CDR3 loop: CASSFFGRGVFNEQFF. CDR3 coding DNA: TGTGCCAGCAGCTTTTTCGGCAGGGGAGTTTTCAATGAGCAGTTCTTC.

This chain uses TRBV4-1 with TRBJ1-1, with D perhaps TRBD1 (6 bases). V was pared by 0 bases and J by 4 bases, with 12 bases between. This CDR3 is 15 amino acids long. Germline CDR1 is MGHRA and CDR2 is YSYEKL. This CDR3 reads CASSQDPRGFTEAFF. The CDR3, as DNA: TGCGCCAGCAGCCAAGATCCCAGGGGATTCACTGAAGCTTTCTTT.

V and J are TRBV4-1 and TRBJ1-1; possibly TRBD1 for D (5 bases). V was trimmed by 4 bases and J by 4 bases, leaving 7 bases between them. This CDR3 region has 12 residues. Germline-derived CDR1 and CDR2 are MGHRA and YSYEKL. CDR3 loop: CASSPGVTEAFF. The CDR3 bases are TGCGCCAGCAGCCCGGGGGTCACTGAAGCTTTCTTT.

This clone was counted between two and nine times. V usage is TRBV27 and J usage is TRBJ2-2; TRBD1 matches 8 bases. This CDR3 region has 14 residues. Germline lookup yields CDR1 MNHEY and CDR2 SMNVEV (reference sequence). Losses at the gene ends were 6 bases for V and 11 bases for J; bases not matched to a gene: 11. This chain's CDR3 is CASRIDRGQPELFF. CDR3 DNA sequence: TGTGCCAGCAGGATCGACAGGGGCCAACCCGAGCTGTTTTTT.

The chain combines TRBV19 with TRBJ1-2; D is unclear. Deletions cut 2 bases from V and 8 bases from J, with 12 bases between. This CDR3 has 13 residues. Germline CDR1 and CDR2: LNHDA and SQIVND (reference sequence). CDR3 amino acids: CASSIRRAEGYTF. The CDR3 DNA is TGTGCCAGTAGTATACGTCGCGCTGAGGGCTACACCTTC.

This sequence joins TRBV29-1 and TRBJ2-7; weak D call: TRBD2 (5 bases). Germline CDR1 reads SQVTM; CDR2 reads ANQGSEA. Trimming took 0 bases from V and 3 from J, leaving 15 bases between them. This CDR3 contains 15 residues. This chain's CDR3 is CSVEEPGSTIYEQYF. In DNA form, the CDR3 reads TGCAGCGTTGAAGAGCCGGGAAGTACAATCTACGAGCAGTACTTC.

This sequence joins TRBV6-5 and TRBJ2-7; TRBD2 matches at 7 bases. The CDR3 loop spans 12 amino acids. Looked up from germline, CDR1 is MNHEY and CDR2 is SVGAGI. V lost 6 bases to trimming and J lost 4 bases; unmatched junction nucleotides: 3. CDR3 protein: CASRQAGYEQYF. For the CDR3, the DNA is TGTGCCAGCAGACAAGCGGGATACGAGCAGTACTTC.

The V gene is TRBV5-1, the J gene TRBJ2-5, with 7 bases matching TRBD1. With V trimmed by 5 bases and J by 5 bases, 15 bases remained unmatched. This CDR3 has 16 residues. The germline V gene has CDR1 SGHRS and CDR2 YFSETQ. This CDR3 is CASRAALTGIGETQYF. CDR3 in DNA: TGCGCCAGCAGGGCCGCTTTGACAGGGATCGGGGAGACCCAGTACTTC. Full variable domain (rest looked up from reference TRBV5-1 and TRBJ2-5): KAGVTQTPRYLIKTRGQQVTLSCSPISGHRSVSWYQQTPGQGLQFLFEYFSETQRNKGNFPGRFSGRQFSNSRSEMNVSTLELGDSALYLCASRAALTGIGETQYFGPGTRLLVL.

This clone was counted once. The chain uses TRBV28 and TRBJ2-1; 9 bases match TRBD2. Germline V lookup: CDR1 MDHEN, CDR2 SYDVKM. The junction had 10 bases not matched to a gene; V was cut back by 5 bases and J by 5 bases. This CDR3 is built from 16 residues. In DNA, the CDR3 is TGTGCCAGCAGTGAGGTAGCGGGAGCGGTCCACAATGAGCAGTTCTTC. This encodes CASSEVAGAVHNEQFF.

The chain is built from TRBV2 and TRBJ2-1; possible D gene TRBD1, 5 bases. This CDR3 is built from 16 residues. Germline V gene lookup returns CDR1 SNHLY and CDR2 FYNNEI. Trimming removed 5 bases at V and 0 bases at J, with 14 bases between. The CDR3 DNA is TGTGCCAGCAGTTACAGGACCCCAAACTCCTACAATGAGCAGTTCTTC. This translates into CASSYRTPNSYNEQFF.

In the case of this clone: In the same sample, other DNA sequences code for this CDR3. The V and J genes are TRBV9 and TRBJ2-2; 8 nucleotides agree with TRBD2. J gave up 2 bases and V 1 base, and 4 bases lay outside the gene matches. Germline V gene lookup returns CDR1 SGDLS and CDR2 YYNGEE. The CDR3 sequence is 16 residues long. The CDR3 is CASSVRAGANTGELFF. In nucleotides, the CDR3 is TGTGCCAGCAGCGTAAGAGCGGGAGCAAACACCGGGGAGCTGTTTTTT.

The V call is TRBV7-2, the J call TRBJ2-7; 9 bases map to TRBD1. J was trimmed by 5 bases and V by 5 bases; bases with no gene match: 10. Germline V gene sequence: CDR1 SGHTA, CDR2 FQGNSA. CDR3 length: 15 amino acids. CDR3: CASSPRQGVRNEQYF. CDR3 bases: TGTGCCAGCAGCCCCCGACAGGGGGTAAGGAACGAGCAGTACTTC.

The chain combines TRBV10-3 with TRBJ1-2; D ambiguous. Trimming removed 0 bases at V and 0 bases at J, with 11 bases between. CDR3 size: 16 residues. The V gene's germline CDR1 is ENHRY and CDR2 SYGVKD. CDR3 DNA sequence: TGTGCCATCAGTGAGTCGATAATAGGGCCTAACTATGGCTACACCTTC. Translating gives CAISESIIGPNYGYTF.